A selection of T cell receptor beta chains follows, all from one sample in a study of PD-L1 blockade in urothelial cancer. Generated by immunoSEQ multiplex PCR, the TCRdb table keeps only in-frame clones and is missing some. The sample consists of about 26,000 clones, 80% to 90% of them appearing once. The sample consisted of PBMCs, taken around atezolizumab (anti-PD-L1) treatment. Every receptor here comes from a man aged 60-69 years with urothelial cancer. The CDR3 runs from the conserved cysteine through the conserved F or W. The D gene is left open where the match is weak. Clone size is not always given. Where it is, it says once, few, many or a class for expanded clones.

j_call: TRBJ2-3
v_call: TRBV19
d_call: -
clone_size: -
cdr3_aa: CASRVSLTDTQYF
cdr3_nt: TGTGCCAGTAGGGTTTCACTCACAGATACGCAGTATTTT

j_call: TRBJ2-7
v_call: TRBV5-6
d_call: -
clone_size: -
cdr3_aa: CASSTYRVLYDEQYF
cdr3_nt: TGTGCCAGCAGCACTTACAGGGTCCTCTACGACGAGCAGTACTTC

j_call: TRBJ2-2
v_call: TRBV29-1
d_call: TRBD1
clone_size: few
cdr3_aa: CSVDRENTGELFF
cdr3_nt: TGCAGCGTGGACAGGGAGAACACCGGGGAGCTGTTTTTT

j_call: TRBJ1-5
v_call: TRBV6-1
d_call: -
clone_size: -
cdr3_aa: CASSGAGKSNQPQHF
cdr3_nt: TGTGCCAGCAGTGGGGCAGGGAAAAGCAATCAGCCCCAGCATTTT

j_call: TRBJ2-2
v_call: TRBV5-1
d_call: TRBD2
clone_size: -
cdr3_aa: CASSQLAVDTGELFF
cdr3_nt: TGCGCCAGCAGCCAACTAGCGGTGGACACCGGGGAGCTGTTTTTT

j_call: TRBJ2-7
v_call: TRBV7-2
d_call: TRBD1
clone_size: -
cdr3_aa: CASSLVGTGMNEQYF
cdr3_nt: TGTGCCAGCAGCTTAGTAGGGACAGGGATGAACGAGCAGTACTTC

j_call: TRBJ2-1
v_call: TRBV4-3
d_call: TRBD2
clone_size: -
cdr3_aa: CASSQDVAGLAVNEQFF
cdr3_nt: TGCGCCAGCAGCCAAGATGTGGCGGGACTAGCGGTGAATGAGCAGTTCTTC

j_call: TRBJ2-1
v_call: TRBV5-6
d_call: TRBD1
clone_size: -
cdr3_aa: CASSPRGQGTIHEQFF
cdr3_nt: TGTGCCAGCAGCCCGCGTGGACAGGGGACGATCCATGAGCAGTTCTTC

j_call: TRBJ1-2
v_call: TRBV30
d_call: TRBD1
clone_size: -
cdr3_aa: CAWSVLWDRPSYGYTF
cdr3_nt: TGTGCCTGGAGTGTACTTTGGGACAGGCCTTCCTATGGCTACACCTTC

j_call: TRBJ2-7
v_call: TRBV5-1
d_call: TRBD1
clone_size: -
cdr3_aa: CASSPGTGAYEQYF
cdr3_nt: TGCGCCAGCTCTCCGGGGACAGGAGCCTACGAGCAGTACTTC

j_call: TRBJ2-5
v_call: TRBV6-1
d_call: -
clone_size: once
cdr3_aa: CASSRYQETQYF
cdr3_nt: TGTGCCAGCAGCAGGTACCAAGAGACCCAGTACTTC

j_call: TRBJ1-3
v_call: TRBV10-3
d_call: TRBD1
clone_size: -
cdr3_aa: CAIGDRANSGNTIYF
cdr3_nt: TGTGCCATTGGGGACAGGGCCAACTCTGGAAACACCATATATTTT

j_call: TRBJ1-4
v_call: TRBV5-1
d_call: TRBD1
clone_size: -
cdr3_aa: CASSHGQGGLVGNEKLFF
cdr3_nt: TGCGCCAGCAGCCACGGACAGGGTGGATTAGTGGGTAATGAAAAACTGTTTTTT

j_call: TRBJ2-2
v_call: TRBV7-6
d_call: -
clone_size: -
cdr3_aa: CASSWGRPGELFF
cdr3_nt: TGTGCCAGCAGCTGGGGGCGCCCCGGGGAGCTGTTTTTT

j_call: TRBJ1-4
v_call: TRBV5-1
d_call: -
clone_size: -
cdr3_aa: CASSLGQGNEKLFF
cdr3_nt: TGCGCCAGCAGCTTGGGCCAGGGTAATGAAAAACTGTTTTTT

j_call: TRBJ2-2
v_call: TRBV6-1
d_call: -
clone_size: -
cdr3_aa: CASSEAGQATGELFF
cdr3_nt: TGTGCCAGCAGTGAAGCTGGACAAGCCACCGGGGAGCTGTTTTTT

j_call: TRBJ2-1
v_call: TRBV7-2
d_call: -
clone_size: -
cdr3_aa: CASSLQSSQDSEQFF
cdr3_nt: TGTGCCAGCAGTCTTCAATCCTCACAAGACAGTGAGCAGTTCTTC

j_call: TRBJ1-6
v_call: TRBV7-2
d_call: -
clone_size: -
cdr3_aa: CASSSQGLKNSPLHF
cdr3_nt: TGTGCCAGCAGCTCGCAGGGGTTGAAAAATTCACCCCTCCACTTT

j_call: TRBJ2-1
v_call: TRBV7-8
d_call: -
clone_size: -
cdr3_aa: CASSPERISYNEQFF
cdr3_nt: TGTGCCAGCAGCCCAGAGCGGATTTCCTACAATGAGCAGTTCTTC

j_call: TRBJ1-2
v_call: TRBV5-4
d_call: TRBD1
clone_size: medium-sized
cdr3_aa: CASSIRGQGSYGYTF
cdr3_nt: TGTGCCAGCAGCATAAGAGGACAGGGGAGCTATGGCTACACCTTC

j_call: TRBJ2-7
v_call: TRBV5-4
d_call: TRBD1
clone_size: once
cdr3_aa: CASSLSDRVDEQYF
cdr3_nt: TGTGCCAGCAGCTTATCAGACAGGGTGGACGAGCAGTACTTC

j_call: TRBJ2-2
v_call: TRBV10-3
d_call: TRBD2
clone_size: once
cdr3_aa: CAIRGLAGFGELFF
cdr3_nt: TGTGCCATCAGAGGACTAGCGGGATTCGGGGAGCTGTTTTTT

j_call: TRBJ2-7
v_call: TRBV18
d_call: TRBD2
clone_size: -
cdr3_aa: CASSIGTSGGSYEQYF
cdr3_nt: TGTGCCAGCTCAATTGGGACTAGCGGGGGCTCTTACGAGCAGTACTTC

j_call: TRBJ2-3
v_call: TRBV5-1
d_call: TRBD2
clone_size: -
cdr3_aa: CASSLGLAPGTDTQYF
cdr3_nt: TGCGCCAGCAGCTTGGGACTAGCGCCTGGCACAGATACGCAGTATTTT

j_call: TRBJ1-1
v_call: TRBV11-3
d_call: TRBD1
clone_size: -
cdr3_aa: CASSLRQGLEAFF
cdr3_nt: TGTGCCAGCAGCCTCCGACAGGGGCTCGAAGCTTTCTTT

j_call: TRBJ2-3
v_call: TRBV4-1
d_call: -
clone_size: -
cdr3_aa: CASSPRTERNTDTQYF
cdr3_nt: TGCGCCAGCAGCCCCAGGACAGAGAGAAACACAGATACGCAGTATTTT

j_call: TRBJ2-5
v_call: TRBV5-1
d_call: TRBD1
clone_size: once
cdr3_aa: CASSPGQVVETQYF
cdr3_nt: TGCGCCAGCAGCCCGGGACAGGTGGTAGAGACCCAGTACTTC

j_call: TRBJ2-7
v_call: TRBV9
d_call: TRBD2
clone_size: -
cdr3_aa: CASSVGTSGVDEQYF
cdr3_nt: TGTGCCAGCAGCGTAGGGACTAGCGGGGTCGACGAGCAGTACTTC

j_call: TRBJ1-2
v_call: TRBV5-1
d_call: TRBD1
clone_size: -
cdr3_aa: CASSLTTGGVYGYTF
cdr3_nt: TGCGCCAGCAGCCTAACCACAGGGGGCGTTTATGGCTACACCTTC

j_call: TRBJ2-4
v_call: TRBV9
d_call: TRBD2
clone_size: few
cdr3_aa: CASRGGVGAKNIQYF
cdr3_nt: TGTGCCAGCAGGGGGGGGGTCGGGGCCAAAAACATTCAGTACTTC

j_call: TRBJ1-5
v_call: TRBV7-2
d_call: -
clone_size: -
cdr3_aa: CASSLAETGNQPQHF
cdr3_nt: TGTGCCAGCAGCTTAGCAGAGACTGGCAATCAGCCCCAGCATTTT

j_call: TRBJ1-1
v_call: TRBV5-6
d_call: TRBD1
clone_size: once
cdr3_aa: CASSLSWDSYKNTEAFF
cdr3_nt: TGTGCCAGCAGCTTGTCCTGGGACAGTTATAAGAACACTGAAGCTTTCTTT

j_call: TRBJ1-1
v_call: TRBV19
d_call: -
clone_size: -
cdr3_aa: CASRYGRGHSEAFF
cdr3_nt: TGTGCCAGTAGATATGGCAGGGGACATTCTGAAGCTTTCTTT

j_call: TRBJ2-1
v_call: TRBV30
d_call: -
clone_size: -
cdr3_aa: CAQWRRPNEQFF
cdr3_nt: TGTGCCCAATGGAGGCGTCCCAATGAGCAGTTCTTC

j_call: TRBJ2-2
v_call: TRBV5-6
d_call: TRBD2
clone_size: -
cdr3_aa: CASSGTSGRARRITGELFF
cdr3_nt: TGTGCCAGCAGCGGCACTAGCGGGAGGGCCAGGAGAATAACCGGGGAGCTGTTTTTT

j_call: TRBJ2-7
v_call: TRBV19
d_call: TRBD2
clone_size: -
cdr3_aa: CASRGGSYEQYF
cdr3_nt: TGTGCCAGTCGCGGGGGGTCCTACGAGCAGTACTTC

j_call: TRBJ1-2
v_call: TRBV6-1
d_call: TRBD1
clone_size: -
cdr3_aa: CASSELGQVYGYTF
cdr3_nt: TGTGCCAGCAGTGAACTGGGACAGGTCTATGGCTACACCTTC

j_call: TRBJ1-1
v_call: TRBV6-1
d_call: -
clone_size: -
cdr3_aa: CASSATGMRAFF
cdr3_nt: TGTGCCAGCAGTGCTACAGGGATGCGAGCTTTCTTT

j_call: TRBJ2-7
v_call: TRBV27
d_call: TRBD2
clone_size: -
cdr3_aa: CASGLAGTYEQYF
cdr3_nt: TGTGCCAGCGGACTAGCGGGGACCTACGAGCAGTACTTC

j_call: TRBJ1-5
v_call: TRBV7-8
d_call: -
clone_size: -
cdr3_aa: CASSQVMGSQAQHF
cdr3_nt: TGTGCCAGCAGCCAAGTAATGGGGAGCCAGGCCCAGCATTTT

j_call: TRBJ1-5
v_call: TRBV6-1
d_call: -
clone_size: -
cdr3_aa: CASSEIGGSNQPQHF
cdr3_nt: TGTGCCAGCAGTGAAATTGGAGGGAGCAATCAGCCCCAGCATTTT

j_call: TRBJ2-7
v_call: TRBV6-5
d_call: TRBD1
clone_size: -
cdr3_aa: CASSARQGHTYEQYF
cdr3_nt: TGTGCCAGCAGTGCCCGACAGGGGCACACCTACGAGCAGTACTTC

j_call: TRBJ1-1
v_call: TRBV5-4
d_call: TRBD1
clone_size: -
cdr3_aa: CASSSNRGPEAFF
cdr3_nt: TGTGCCAGCAGCTCGAACAGGGGGCCTGAAGCTTTCTTT

j_call: TRBJ2-3
v_call: TRBV19
d_call: TRBD2
clone_size: -
cdr3_aa: CASSKKTSGISTDTQYF
cdr3_nt: TGTGCCAGTAGTAAAAAGACTAGCGGGATCAGCACAGATACGCAGTATTTT

j_call: TRBJ1-2
v_call: TRBV5-1
d_call: TRBD1
clone_size: once
cdr3_aa: CASRREWDRFYNYGYTF
cdr3_nt: TGCGCCAGTCGAAGAGAGTGGGACAGGTTTTACAACTATGGCTACACCTTC

j_call: TRBJ2-1
v_call: TRBV27
d_call: TRBD2
clone_size: -
cdr3_aa: CASSLSASGRAREQFF
cdr3_nt: TGTGCCAGCAGTTTATCGGCTAGCGGGAGGGCCCGAGAGCAGTTCTTC

j_call: TRBJ2-6
v_call: TRBV25-1
d_call: -
clone_size: -
cdr3_aa: CASSPSLSGANVLTF
cdr3_nt: TGTGCCAGCTCACCTAGTCTGTCTGGGGCCAACGTCCTGACTTTC

j_call: TRBJ2-5
v_call: TRBV5-6
d_call: -
clone_size: -
cdr3_aa: CASSFDYQETQYF
cdr3_nt: TGTGCCAGCAGCTTCGACTACCAAGAGACCCAGTACTTC

j_call: TRBJ2-7
v_call: TRBV19
d_call: TRBD2
clone_size: -
cdr3_aa: CASRDLAGTLLEQYF
cdr3_nt: TGTGCCAGTAGGGACCTAGCGGGAACCCTACTCGAGCAGTACTTC